The 15 T cell receptor beta chains reported below all come from one sample, sequenced in a study of blood T cell repertoires in COVID-19. The protocol was immunoSEQ multiplex PCR, while the TCRdb copy is restricted to in-frame clones and leaves out a portion. The sample holds about 380,000 clones; 85% are singletons and the top ten take about 3.6%. The sequenced material came from peripheral blood. These receptors were obtained from a woman younger than 35 with acute or convalescent COVID-19.

The count of this clone is one. The chain uses TRBV5-1 and TRBJ1-5; D unclear. The V gene lost 0 bases and the J gene lost 6 bases, with 7 bases spanning the gap. The CDR3 is 13 residues long. From germline, CDR1 is SGHRS and CDR2 YFSETQ. This CDR3 is CASSLGFSQPQHF. The DNA for the CDR3 is TGCGCCAGCAGCTTGGGTTTCAGTCAGCCCCAGCATTTT.

V is TRBV7-6 and J is TRBJ1-6; D is ambiguous. Germline CDR1 and CDR2: SGHVS and FNYEAQ. Between the trimmed V and J ends, which lost 4 bases and 5 bases, there was a span of 12 bases. The CDR3 runs 15 residues. DNA of the CDR3: TGTGCCAGCAGCTCTAGCCGGGGAAATAATTCACCCCTCCACTTT. It encodes CASSSSRGNNSPLHF.

This chain joins TRBV19 and TRBJ1-1; D not resolved. V was trimmed by 3 bases and J by 4 bases, leaving 15 bases between them. CDR1 is LNHDA, CDR2 SQIVND, per germline (reference sequence). The CDR3 is made up of 15 amino acids. For the CDR3, the DNA is TGTGCCAGTAGTATGAATTCGAGGGAGAGCACTGAAGCTTTCTTT. Protein: CASSMNSRESTEAFF.

The chain carries TRBV5-1 and TRBJ2-1, with a weak D call TRBD1 (5 bases). The CDR3 runs to 14 residues. V was shortened by 4 bases and J by 3 bases, with 11 bases between the two germline ends. Germline V CDR1 and CDR2: SGHRS, YFSETQ. The CDR3 region has the DNA TGCGCCAGCAGCGTAGATGGACACTACAATGAGCAGTTCTTC. Its protein is CASSVDGHYNEQFF. Full variable domain (outside the CDR3, taken from reference TRBV5-1 and TRBJ2-1): KAGVTQTPRYLIKTRGQQVTLSCSPISGHRSVSWYQQTPGQGLQFLFEYFSETQRNKGNFPGRFSGRQFSNSRSEMNVSTLELGDSALYLCASSVDGHYNEQFFGPGTRLTVL.

V and J are TRBV14 and TRBJ2-3; tentatively, D is TRBD1 (5 bases). V was trimmed by 4 bases and J by 4 bases, leaving 12 bases between them. This CDR3 comprises 14 residues. The germline CDR1 and CDR2 sequences are SGHDN and FVKESK. The CDR3 region has the DNA TGTGCCAGCAGCCTTATTGCAGGGTCAGATACGCAGTATTTT. Translated, it gives CASSLIAGSDTQYF.

This chain links TRBV30 with TRBJ1-3; D uncertain. Trimming shortened V by 7 bases and J by 1 base, and 5 bases separated the two germline ends. The germline V gene encodes CDR1 GTSNPN and CDR2 SVGIG (reference sequence). The CDR3 spans 11 residues. The CDR3 DNA reads TGTGCCTTCTTATCTGGAAACACCATATATTTT. Its translation: CAFLSGNTIYF. Drawing the rest from reference TRBV30 and TRBJ1-3, the complete variable domain is SQTIHQWPATLVQPVGSPLSLECTVEGTSNPNLYWYRQAAGRGLQLLFYSVGIGQISSEVPQNLSASRPQDRQFILSSKKLLLSDSGFYLCAFLSGNTIYFGEGSWLTVV.

This chain connects TRBV25-1 to TRBJ2-2; 9 nucleotides agree with TRBD2. Unmatched junction bases numbered 7, after V lost 7 bases and J lost 10 bases. In germline, CDR1 is MGHDK, CDR2 SYGVNS. The CDR3 extends over 13 amino acids. CDR3 loop: CASTRRGGVELFF. The DNA for the CDR3 is TGTGCCAGCACCCGGCGGGGGGGCGTGGAGCTGTTTTTT.

The chain couples TRBV15 to TRBJ2-5; possibly TRBD2 for D (5 bases). V shed 1 base and J shed 2 bases, with 11 bases lying between them. The CDR3 extends over 15 amino acids. Germline V gene sequence: CDR1 LNHNV, CDR2 YYDKDF (reference sequence). CDR3 in amino acids: CATSRATGIQETQYF. In DNA, the CDR3 is TGTGCCACCAGCAGAGCAACGGGGATTCAAGAGACCCAGTACTTC.

V and J are TRBV9 and TRBJ2-7; D is possibly TRBD2 (6 bases). Germline CDR1 is SGDLS and CDR2 is YYNGEE. The CDR3 has 14 amino acids. Trimming removed 4 bases from V and 2 bases from J, with 13 bases in between. CDR3 protein: CASSSSAEAYEQYF. The CDR3 nucleotides are TGTGCCAGCAGCTCTAGCGCGGAGGCCTACGAGCAGTACTTC. Drawing the rest from reference TRBV9 and TRBJ2-7, the complete variable domain is DSGVTQTPKHLITATGQRVTLRCSPRSGDLSVYWYQQSLDQGLQFLIQYYNGEERAKGNILERFSAQQFPDLHSELNLSSLELGDSALYFCASSSSAEAYEQYFGPGTRLTVT.

The rearrangement joins TRBV2 to TRBJ2-3; TRBD2 agrees at 11 bases. This CDR3 spans 16 amino acids. The germline V gene has CDR1 SNHLY and CDR2 FYNNEI. V gave up 4 bases and J gave up 3 bases; unmatched junction bases: 6. In nucleotides, the CDR3 is TGTGCCAGCAGTGGCCTAGCGGGAGGATGGACAGATACGCAGTATTTT. As protein: CASSGLAGGWTDTQYF. The complete variable domain, with remaining parts taken from reference TRBV2 and TRBJ2-3, reads EPEVTQTPSHQVTQMGQEVILRCVPISNHLYFYWYRQILGQKVEFLVSFYNNEISEKSEIFDDQFSVERPDGSNFTLKIRSTKLEDSAMYFCASSGLAGGWTDTQYFGPGTRLTVL.

This chain links TRBV20-1 with TRBJ1-5; D possibly corresponds to TRBD1 (5 bases). Per germline, CDR1 DFQATT and CDR2 SNEGSKA (reference sequence). Trimming shortened V by 3 bases and J by 5 bases, and 14 bases separated the two germline ends. The CDR3 is 14 residues long. The CDR3 nucleotides are TGCAGTGCTAGTATGCAGGGAAGAGATCAGCCCCAGCATTTT. It translates to CSASMQGRDQPQHF.

V is TRBV11-2 and J is TRBJ2-7; 10 positions agree with TRBD1. The CDR3 sequence is 13 residues long. The ends lost 5 bases at V and 9 bases at J; junction bases unmatched: 7. Germline CDR1 and CDR2: SGHAT and FQNNGV. The CDR3, as DNA: TGTGCCAGCAGCGCGGGACAGGGGAGGGGGCAGTACTTC. Protein: CASSAGQGRGQYF. Full variable domain (missing parts from reference TRBV11-2 and TRBJ2-7): EAGVAQSPRYKIIEKRQSVAFWCNPISGHATLYWYQQILGQGPKLLIQFQNNGVVDDSQLPKDRFSAERLKGVDSTLKIQPAKLEDSAVYLCASSAGQGRGQYFGPGTRLTVT.

The chain couples TRBV5-1 to TRBJ1-3, with 9 nucleotides matching TRBD1. The CDR3 extends over 15 amino acids. Germline V gives CDR1 SGHRS, CDR2 YFSETQ. V lost 4 bases to trimming and J lost 6 bases; unmatched junction nucleotides: 8. The CDR3 DNA follows: TGCGCCAGCAGCCCGGGACAGGGTTTCTCAAACACCATATATTTT. Its translation: CASSPGQGFSNTIYF.

This clone has a single count. The chain couples TRBV7-3 to TRBJ2-1; a possible D gene is TRBD2 (6 bases). V lost 4 bases, J lost 2 bases, and 15 bases lay in between. This CDR3 comprises 16 residues. The germline V gene has CDR1 SGHTA and CDR2 FQGTGA. CDR3 residues: CASSSRAGGAYNEQFF. The CDR3 DNA follows: TGTGCCAGCAGCTCCCGAGCGGGCGGGGCCTACAATGAGCAGTTCTTC.

The V gene is TRBV7-2, the J gene TRBJ2-2; weak D call: TRBD2 (5 bases). The CDR3 length is 13 residues. Germline assignment: CDR1 SGHTA and CDR2 FQGNSA. Trimming pared 8 bases from V and 7 bases from J, leaving 14 bases between. The CDR3 bases are TGTGCCAGCGCATCGGGGATAAGCGGGGAGCTGTTTTTT. It yields the protein CASASGISGELFF.